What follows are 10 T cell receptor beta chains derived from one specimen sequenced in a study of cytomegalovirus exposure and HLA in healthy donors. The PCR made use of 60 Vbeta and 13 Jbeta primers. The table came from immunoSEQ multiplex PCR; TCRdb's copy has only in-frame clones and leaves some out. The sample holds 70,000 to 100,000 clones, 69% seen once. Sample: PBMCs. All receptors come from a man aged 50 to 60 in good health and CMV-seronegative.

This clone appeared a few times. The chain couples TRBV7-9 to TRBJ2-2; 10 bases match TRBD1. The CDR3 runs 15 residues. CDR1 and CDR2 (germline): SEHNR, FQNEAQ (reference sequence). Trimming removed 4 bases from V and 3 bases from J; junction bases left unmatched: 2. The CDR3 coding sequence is TGTGCCAGCAGCTGGGGGACAGGGGACACCGGGGAGCTGTTTTTT. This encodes CASSWGTGDTGELFF. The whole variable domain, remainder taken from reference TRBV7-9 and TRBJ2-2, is DTGVSQNPRHKITKRGQNVTFRCDPISEHNRLYWYRQTLGQGPEFLTYFQNEAQLEKSRLLSDRFSAERPKGSFSTLEIQRTEQGDSAMYLCASSWGTGDTGELFFGEGSRLTVL.

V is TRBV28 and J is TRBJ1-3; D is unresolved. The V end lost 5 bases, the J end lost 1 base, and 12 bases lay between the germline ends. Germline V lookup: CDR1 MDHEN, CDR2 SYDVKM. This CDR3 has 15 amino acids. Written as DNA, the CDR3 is TGTGCCAGCAGTAGTTGGCCTCTTTCTGGAAACACCATATATTTT. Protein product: CASSSWPLSGNTIYF. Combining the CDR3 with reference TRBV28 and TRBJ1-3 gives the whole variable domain DVKVTQSSRYLVKRTGEKVFLECVQDMDHENMFWYRQDPGLGLRLIYFSYDVKMKEKGDIPEGYSVSREKKERFSLILESASTNQTSMYLCASSSWPLSGNTIYFGEGSWLTVV.

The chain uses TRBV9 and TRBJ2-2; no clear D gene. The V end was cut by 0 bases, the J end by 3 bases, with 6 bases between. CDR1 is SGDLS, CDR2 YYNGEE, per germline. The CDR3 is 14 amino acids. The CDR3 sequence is CASSVVADTGELFF. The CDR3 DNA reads TGTGCCAGCAGCGTAGTGGCAGACACCGGGGAGCTGTTTTTT.

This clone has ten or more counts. The chain's CDR3 is CASSATTGADTQYF. As DNA, the CDR3 is TGTGCCAGCAGTGCCACAACAGGGGCAGATACGCAGTATTTT. The chain has TRBV6-4 and TRBJ2-3, with TRBD1 matching over 7 bases. Losses at the gene ends were 4 bases for V and 4 bases for J; bases not matched to a gene: 5. The length of the CDR3 is 14 residues. Germline lookup yields CDR1 MRHNA and CDR2 SNTAGT.

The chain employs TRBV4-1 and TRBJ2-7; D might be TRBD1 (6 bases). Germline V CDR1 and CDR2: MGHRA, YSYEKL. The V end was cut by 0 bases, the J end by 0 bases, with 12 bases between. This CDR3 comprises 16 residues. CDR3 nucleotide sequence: TGCGCCAGCAGCCAAGAGGTGGGGGACAACTCCTACGAGCAGTACTTC. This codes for CASSQEVGDNSYEQYF.

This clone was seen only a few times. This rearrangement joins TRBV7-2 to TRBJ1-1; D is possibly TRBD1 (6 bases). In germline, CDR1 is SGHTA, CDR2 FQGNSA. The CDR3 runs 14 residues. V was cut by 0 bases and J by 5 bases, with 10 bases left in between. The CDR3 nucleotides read TGTGCCAGCAGCTTAGCGGACAGAAGGACTGAAGCTTTCTTT. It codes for CASSLADRRTEAFF.

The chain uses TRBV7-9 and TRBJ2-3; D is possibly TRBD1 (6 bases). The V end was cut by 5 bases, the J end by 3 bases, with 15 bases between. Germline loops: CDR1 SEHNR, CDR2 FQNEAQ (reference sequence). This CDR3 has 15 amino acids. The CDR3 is CASSPRGGRTDTQYF. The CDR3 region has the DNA TGTGCCAGCAGCCCCAGGGGTGGTCGGACAGATACGCAGTATTTT.

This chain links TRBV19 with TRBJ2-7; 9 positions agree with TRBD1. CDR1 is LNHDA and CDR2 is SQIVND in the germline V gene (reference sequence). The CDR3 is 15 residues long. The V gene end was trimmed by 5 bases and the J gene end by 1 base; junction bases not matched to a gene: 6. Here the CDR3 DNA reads TGTGCCAGTAGTGCCGGGACAGGGAGGTCCTACGAGCAGTACGTC. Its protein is CASSAGTGRSYEQYV.

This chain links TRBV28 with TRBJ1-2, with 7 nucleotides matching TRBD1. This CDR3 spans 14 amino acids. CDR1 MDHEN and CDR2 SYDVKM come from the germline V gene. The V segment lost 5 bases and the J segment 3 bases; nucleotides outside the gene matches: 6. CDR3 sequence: CASSLGGTDYGYTF. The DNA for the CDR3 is TGTGCCAGCAGTCTTGGCGGGACAGACTATGGCTACACCTTC.

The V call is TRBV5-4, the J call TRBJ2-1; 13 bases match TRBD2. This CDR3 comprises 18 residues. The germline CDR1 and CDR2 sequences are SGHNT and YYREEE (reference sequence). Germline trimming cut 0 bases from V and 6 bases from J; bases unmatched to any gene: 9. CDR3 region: CASSLATSGRDTSNEQFF. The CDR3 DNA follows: TGTGCCAGCAGCTTGGCCACTAGCGGGAGGGATACAAGCAATGAGCAGTTCTTC.